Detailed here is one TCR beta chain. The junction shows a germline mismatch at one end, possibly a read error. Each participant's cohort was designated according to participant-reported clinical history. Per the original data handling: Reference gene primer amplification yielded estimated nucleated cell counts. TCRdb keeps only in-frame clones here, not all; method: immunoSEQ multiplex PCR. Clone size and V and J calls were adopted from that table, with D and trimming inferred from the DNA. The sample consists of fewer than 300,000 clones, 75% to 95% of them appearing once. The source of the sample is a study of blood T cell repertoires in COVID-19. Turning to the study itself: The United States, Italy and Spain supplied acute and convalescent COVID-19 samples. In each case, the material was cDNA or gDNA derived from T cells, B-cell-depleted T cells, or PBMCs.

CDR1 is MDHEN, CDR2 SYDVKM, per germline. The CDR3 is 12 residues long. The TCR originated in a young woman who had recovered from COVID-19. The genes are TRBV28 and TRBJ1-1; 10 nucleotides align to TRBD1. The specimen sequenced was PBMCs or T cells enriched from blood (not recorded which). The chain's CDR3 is CASSLSTGGADF. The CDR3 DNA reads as TGTGCCAGCAGTTTATCGACAGGGGGCGCGGACTTT.